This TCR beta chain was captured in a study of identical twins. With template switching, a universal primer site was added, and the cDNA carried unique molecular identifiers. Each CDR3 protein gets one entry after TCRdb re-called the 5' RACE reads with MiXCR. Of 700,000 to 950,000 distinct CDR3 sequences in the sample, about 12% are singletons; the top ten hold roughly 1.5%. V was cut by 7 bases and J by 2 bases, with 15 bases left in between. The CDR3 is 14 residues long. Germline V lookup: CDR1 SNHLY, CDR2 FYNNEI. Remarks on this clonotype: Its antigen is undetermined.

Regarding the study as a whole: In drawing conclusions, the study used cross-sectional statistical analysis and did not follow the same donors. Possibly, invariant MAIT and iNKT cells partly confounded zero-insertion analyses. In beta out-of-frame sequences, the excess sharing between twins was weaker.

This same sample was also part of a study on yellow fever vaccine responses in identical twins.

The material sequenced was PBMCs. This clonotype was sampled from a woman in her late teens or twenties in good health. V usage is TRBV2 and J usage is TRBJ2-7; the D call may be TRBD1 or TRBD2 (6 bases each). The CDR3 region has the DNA TGTGCCAGCATGAGAGGGGGGACTCCCTACGAGCAGTACTTC. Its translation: CASMRGGTPYEQYF.